This passage covers 18 T cell receptor beta chains from one sample sequenced in a study of regulatory T cells in long-lasting Graves disease. The authors built TCR beta libraries using iRepertoire HTBI primers and Arm-PCR of CDR3 regions. TCRdb analysed the multiplex PCR reads with MiXCR anew, one entry per CDR3 protein. The table lists 400,000 to 650,000 distinct CDR3 sequences, about 16% of them singletons, with roughly 25% in the top ten. The time point denotes: newly diagnosed GD, antithyroid drugs for less than 3 months. PBMCs provided the RNA from which the TCR library was made. The data were also submitted as part of a second study, on T cells in Graves' hyperthyroidism and ophthalmopathy.

The sample here was peripheral blood mononuclear cells (PBMCs), taken at new diagnosis, from a patient treated with antithyroid drugs. The receptor set was obtained from a woman aged 35-60 years with Graves disease.

This clonotype was counted many times. At one end the junction does not follow the germline gene, possibly because of a read error. V gene TRBV11-2 combines with J gene TRBJ2-7; TRBD1 matches 7 bases. The CDR3 extends over 11 amino acids. The germline V gene has CDR1 SGHAT and CDR2 FQNNGV. The CDR3 spells CASSKTGQGDF. The CDR3 region has the DNA TGTGCCAGCAGTAAGACTGGGCAGGGGGACTTC.

This clonotype was seen ten or more times. The chain links TRBV2 to TRBJ2-1; unclear D gene. Germline CDR1 reads SNHLY; CDR2 reads FYNNEI. V was cut by 8 bases and J by 0 bases, with 20 bases left in between. The CDR3 covers 17 residues. The CDR3 protein is CASWDFRVDRSYNEQFF. The CDR3 DNA sequence: TGTGCCAGCTGGGATTTCAGAGTGGATCGCTCCTACAATGAGCAGTTCTTC.

About this clonotype: A junction boundary mismatches the germline segment, possibly from a read error. The chain has TRBV24-1 and TRBJ2-3, with TRBD1 matching over 9 bases. The CDR3 consists of 17 residues. Germline V lookup: CDR1 KGHDR, CDR2 SFDVKD. DNA of the CDR3: TGTGCCACCGGTGATTTGGGGGACAGGGCAAATACAGATACGCAGTATTTT. This codes for CATGDLGDRANTDTQYF.

This clonotype was observed many times. This CDR3 is CASWGGVAGAYEQYF. The CDR3 nucleotides read TGTGCCAGCTGGGGAGGGGTCGCAGGGGCCTACGAGCAGTACTTC. The chain joins TRBV6-1 to TRBJ2-7, with D possibly TRBD2 on 7 matching bases. Trimming took off 8 bases at V and 2 bases at J, with 19 bases between the two ends. Germline V gene data show CDR1 as MNHNS and CDR2 as SASEGT. The CDR3 is 15 amino acids.

The chain recombines TRBV7-2 with TRBJ2-7; D call uncertain. This CDR3 is built from 16 residues. V was pared by 1 base and J by 0 bases, with 13 bases between. Germline CDR1 is SGHTA and CDR2 is FQGNSA. The CDR3 DNA follows: TGTGCCAGCAGCTTAGTTGGCAGGAATTTCTCCTACGAGCAGTACTTC. This encodes CASSLVGRNFSYEQYF.

This clonotype has at least ten counts. The genes are TRBV6-9 and TRBJ2-7; perhaps TRBD2 as D (7 bases). The V and J ends lost 3 bases and 0 bases respectively, with 33 bases between them. CDR1 MNHGY and CDR2 SVAAGI come from the germline V gene. This CDR3 is 22 amino acids long. The chain's CDR3 is CASSYNPDPSTGGPGSSYEQYF. In DNA, the CDR3 is TGTGCCAGCAGTTACAATCCCGACCCATCGACCGGGGGGCCCGGAAGCTCCTACGAGCAGTACTTC.

This clonotype was found many times. This chain links TRBV6-5 with TRBJ2-7; D is undetermined. Between the trimmed V and J ends, which lost 4 bases and 0 bases, there was a span of 7 bases. The CDR3 loop spans 13 amino acids. Looked up from germline, CDR1 is MNHEY and CDR2 is SVGAGI. This chain's CDR3 is CASSLANSYEQYF. CDR3 DNA sequence: TGTGCCAGCAGTTTAGCCAACTCCTACGAGCAGTACTTC.

This clonotype was observed a handful of times. CDR3 sequence: CASLPPGLYYEQYF. The CDR3 region has the DNA TGTGCCAGCCTTCCCCCGGGTCTTTATTACGAGCAGTACTTC. This sequence joins TRBV6-2 or TRBV6-3 and TRBJ2-7; D is unresolved. Trimming pared 8 bases from V and 4 bases from J, leaving 18 bases between. The CDR3 covers 14 residues. CDR1 and CDR2 from the germline V gene are MNHEY and SVGEGT.

The table lists this clonotype with many counts. V usage is TRBV6-5 and J usage is TRBJ2-1; D might be TRBD1 (5 bases). The V end lost 4 bases, the J end lost 5 bases, and 15 bases lay between the germline ends. The germline gives CDR1 MNHEY, CDR2 SVGAGI. CDR3 length equals 15 residues. This CDR3 is CASSSQTATHNEQFF. The CDR3 coding sequence is TGTGCCAGCAGTTCCCAGACAGCAACCCACAATGAGCAGTTCTTC.

This clonotype was picked up a small number of times. V gene TRBV29-1 combines with J gene TRBJ1-3; D may be TRBD1 (6 bases). Trimming took 7 bases from V and 0 from J, leaving 16 bases between them. Germline CDR1 and CDR2: SQVTM and ANQGSEA. The CDR3 is made up of 15 amino acids. The CDR3 here is CSGVQGSISGNTIYF. DNA for the CDR3: TGCAGCGGGGTACAGGGTTCCATCTCTGGAAACACCATATATTTT.

This clonotype was observed a handful of times. The gene calls are TRBV7-6 and TRBJ2-1; TRBD2 aligns across 9 bases. V shed 5 bases, J shed 9 bases, and the junction held 14 bases outside the gene matches. CDR3 length: 16 amino acids. Germline CDR1 and CDR2: SGHVS and FNYEAQ. The DNA of the CDR3 is TGTGCCAGCAGCCCACTGGGTGGCGGGGGGGCCGGTGAGCAGTTCTTC. This sequence encodes CASSPLGGGGAGEQFF.

This sequence joins TRBV29-1 and TRBJ1-1; perhaps TRBD1 as D (5 bases). V was trimmed by 8 bases and J by 3 bases, leaving 13 bases between them. In germline, CDR1 is SQVTM, CDR2 ANQGSEA. This CDR3 has 12 amino acids. CDR3 protein: CSSLGGDTEAFF. The CDR3, as DNA: TGCAGCTCCCTGGGAGGGGACACTGAAGCTTTCTTT.

This clonotype appeared many times. The gene calls are TRBV27 and TRBJ1-4, with D possibly TRBD1 on 5 matching bases. Germline V lookup: CDR1 MNHEY, CDR2 SMNVEV (reference sequence). CDR3 size: 14 residues. Trimming took 6 bases from V and 12 from J, leaving 20 bases between them. The CDR3 reads CASSYSHRDPELFF. DNA for the CDR3: TGTGCCAGCAGCTACTCCCACCGGGACCCCGAACTGTTTTTT.

This rearrangement joins TRBV28 to TRBJ1-3, with D uncertain. CDR3 size: 11 residues. V lost 2 bases and J lost 6, with 2 bases in between. CDR1 is MDHEN, CDR2 SYDVKM, per germline. CDR3 nucleotides: TGTGCCAGCAGTTTACTAAACACCATATATTTT. As protein: CASSLLNTIYF.

The chain has TRBV6-9 and TRBJ2-7; 7 bases fit TRBD2. Germline CDR1 reads MNHGY; CDR2 reads SVAAGI. The CDR3 runs 13 residues. J was trimmed by 3 bases and V by 7 bases; bases with no gene match: 6. Here the CDR3 DNA reads TGTGCCAGCACCTCCGGGACTAACTACGAGCAGTACTTC. It encodes CASTSGTNYEQYF.

In regard to this clonotype: This may arise from a read error, as a much more abundant clone is one base away. The chain has TRBV6-1 and TRBJ2-3; no clear D gene. The V gene's germline CDR1 is MNHNS and CDR2 SASEGT. V shed 1 base and J shed 6 bases, with 5 bases lying between them. This CDR3 region has 12 residues. CDR3: CASSEDSDTQYF. CDR3 DNA sequence: TGTGCCAGCAGTGAAGATTCGGATACGCAGTATTTT.

This clonotype was recorded a few times. The gene calls are TRBV20-1 and TRBJ1-5, with D possibly being TRBD1 (5 bases). Germline values: CDR1 DFQATT, CDR2 SNEGSKA (reference sequence). The CDR3 has 14 amino acids. Trimming took 0 bases from V and 6 from J, leaving 12 bases between them. The DNA for the CDR3 is TGCAGTGCTAGAGAGGCAGGGTCAACTCAGCCCCAGCATTTT. As protein: CSAREAGSTQPQHF.

This clonotype was seen only a few times. The rearrangement joins TRBV19 to TRBJ2-7, with a possible D match to TRBD1 (5 bases). Trimming took 5 bases from V and 5 from J, leaving 13 bases between them. The V gene's germline CDR1 is LNHDA and CDR2 SQIVND (reference sequence). This CDR3 is built from 13 residues. DNA of the CDR3: TGTGCCAGTAGTTTCGGTCAGGGCGACGAGCAGTACTTC. Encoded protein: CASSFGQGDEQYF.